What follows is one T cell receptor beta chain and its context. This entry comes from a study of T-cell memory formation after mild COVID-19. Germline V lookup: CDR1 SGHNT, CDR2 YYREEE (reference sequence). CDR3 length: 14 residues. V shed 6 bases and J 2 bases; nucleotides not matched to a gene: 5. Each CDR3 protein is one row after TCRdb ran MiXCR on the 5' RACE reads. Among under 150,000 distinct CDR3 sequences, about a sixth were seen once, and the ten largest hold about 15%. The genes are TRBV5-4 and TRBJ2-3, with 8 nucleotides matching TRBD1. Sequencing used PBMCs or a T cell subset sorted from them (not recorded which). The sequence was obtained from an adult woman who had mild COVID-19 (a few samples of this study predate the infection). Cell type and time point are not known. CDR3 sequence: CASNDRGFTDTQYF. The CDR3 bases are TGTGCCAGCAACGACAGGGGCTTCACAGATACGCAGTATTTT.